This T cell receptor (beta chain) was found in a study of CD4 T cells in relation to SARS-CoV-2 and coronaviruses. Study summary: ViraFEST: roughly 9-day antigen culture of PBMCs, then TCR beta CDR3 sequencing. Negative control cultures got HIV-1 Nef peptides or no peptide. Regarding the study as a whole: The cross-reactivity analysis covered only spike protein, not other viral proteins. Samples before the pandemic and after infection were not matched within any donor.

CD4+ T cells from unexposed donors were obtained before the COVID-19 pandemic (2011-2018). After nine to ten days of culture, CD4+ T cells were isolated. In regard to this clone: Its target is not known.

TCRdb's table, derived via immunoSEQ multiplex PCR, lists solely in-frame clones and lacks some. The sample contains under 20,000 clones, about 80% of which appear only once. The sequenced sample consisted of CD4+ T cells from PBMCs, cultured in vitro. The sequence derives from a human donor in good health.

CDR3 loop: CASSSDRGFSYEQYF. CDR3 nucleotide sequence: TGCGCCAGCAGCTCGGACAGGGGGTTTTCCTACGAGCAGTACTTC. The genes are TRBV5-1 and TRBJ2-7, with 10 bases lining up with TRBD1. CDR1 and CDR2 from the germline V gene are SGHRS and YFSETQ. The V and J ends lost 3 bases and 1 base, in that order; junction bases with no gene match: 4. This CDR3 is built from 15 residues. The entire variable domain, with the rest obtained from reference TRBV5-1 and TRBJ2-7, is as follows: KAGVTQTPRYLIKTRGQQVTLSCSPISGHRSVSWYQQTPGQGLQFLFEYFSETQRNKGNFPGRFSGRQFSNSRSEMNVSTLELGDSALYLCASSSDRGFSYEQYFGPGTRLTVT.